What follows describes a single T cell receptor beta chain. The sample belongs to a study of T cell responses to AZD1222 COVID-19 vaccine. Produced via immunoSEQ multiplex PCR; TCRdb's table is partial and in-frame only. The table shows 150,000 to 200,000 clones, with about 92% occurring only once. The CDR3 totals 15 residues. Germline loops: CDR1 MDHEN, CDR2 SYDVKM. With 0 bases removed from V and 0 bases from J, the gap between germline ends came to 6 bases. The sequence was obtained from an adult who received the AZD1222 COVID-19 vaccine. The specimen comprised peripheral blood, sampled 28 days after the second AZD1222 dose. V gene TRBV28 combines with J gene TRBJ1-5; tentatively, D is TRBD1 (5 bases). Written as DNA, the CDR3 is TGTGCCAGCAGTTTATGGGGGCATAGCAATCAGCCCCAGCATTTT. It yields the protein CASSLWGHSNQPQHF. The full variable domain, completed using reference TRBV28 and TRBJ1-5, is DVKVTQSSRYLVKRTGEKVFLECVQDMDHENMFWYRQDPGLGLRLIYFSYDVKMKEKGDIPEGYSVSREKKERFSLILESASTNQTSMYLCASSLWGHSNQPQHFGDGTRLSIL.